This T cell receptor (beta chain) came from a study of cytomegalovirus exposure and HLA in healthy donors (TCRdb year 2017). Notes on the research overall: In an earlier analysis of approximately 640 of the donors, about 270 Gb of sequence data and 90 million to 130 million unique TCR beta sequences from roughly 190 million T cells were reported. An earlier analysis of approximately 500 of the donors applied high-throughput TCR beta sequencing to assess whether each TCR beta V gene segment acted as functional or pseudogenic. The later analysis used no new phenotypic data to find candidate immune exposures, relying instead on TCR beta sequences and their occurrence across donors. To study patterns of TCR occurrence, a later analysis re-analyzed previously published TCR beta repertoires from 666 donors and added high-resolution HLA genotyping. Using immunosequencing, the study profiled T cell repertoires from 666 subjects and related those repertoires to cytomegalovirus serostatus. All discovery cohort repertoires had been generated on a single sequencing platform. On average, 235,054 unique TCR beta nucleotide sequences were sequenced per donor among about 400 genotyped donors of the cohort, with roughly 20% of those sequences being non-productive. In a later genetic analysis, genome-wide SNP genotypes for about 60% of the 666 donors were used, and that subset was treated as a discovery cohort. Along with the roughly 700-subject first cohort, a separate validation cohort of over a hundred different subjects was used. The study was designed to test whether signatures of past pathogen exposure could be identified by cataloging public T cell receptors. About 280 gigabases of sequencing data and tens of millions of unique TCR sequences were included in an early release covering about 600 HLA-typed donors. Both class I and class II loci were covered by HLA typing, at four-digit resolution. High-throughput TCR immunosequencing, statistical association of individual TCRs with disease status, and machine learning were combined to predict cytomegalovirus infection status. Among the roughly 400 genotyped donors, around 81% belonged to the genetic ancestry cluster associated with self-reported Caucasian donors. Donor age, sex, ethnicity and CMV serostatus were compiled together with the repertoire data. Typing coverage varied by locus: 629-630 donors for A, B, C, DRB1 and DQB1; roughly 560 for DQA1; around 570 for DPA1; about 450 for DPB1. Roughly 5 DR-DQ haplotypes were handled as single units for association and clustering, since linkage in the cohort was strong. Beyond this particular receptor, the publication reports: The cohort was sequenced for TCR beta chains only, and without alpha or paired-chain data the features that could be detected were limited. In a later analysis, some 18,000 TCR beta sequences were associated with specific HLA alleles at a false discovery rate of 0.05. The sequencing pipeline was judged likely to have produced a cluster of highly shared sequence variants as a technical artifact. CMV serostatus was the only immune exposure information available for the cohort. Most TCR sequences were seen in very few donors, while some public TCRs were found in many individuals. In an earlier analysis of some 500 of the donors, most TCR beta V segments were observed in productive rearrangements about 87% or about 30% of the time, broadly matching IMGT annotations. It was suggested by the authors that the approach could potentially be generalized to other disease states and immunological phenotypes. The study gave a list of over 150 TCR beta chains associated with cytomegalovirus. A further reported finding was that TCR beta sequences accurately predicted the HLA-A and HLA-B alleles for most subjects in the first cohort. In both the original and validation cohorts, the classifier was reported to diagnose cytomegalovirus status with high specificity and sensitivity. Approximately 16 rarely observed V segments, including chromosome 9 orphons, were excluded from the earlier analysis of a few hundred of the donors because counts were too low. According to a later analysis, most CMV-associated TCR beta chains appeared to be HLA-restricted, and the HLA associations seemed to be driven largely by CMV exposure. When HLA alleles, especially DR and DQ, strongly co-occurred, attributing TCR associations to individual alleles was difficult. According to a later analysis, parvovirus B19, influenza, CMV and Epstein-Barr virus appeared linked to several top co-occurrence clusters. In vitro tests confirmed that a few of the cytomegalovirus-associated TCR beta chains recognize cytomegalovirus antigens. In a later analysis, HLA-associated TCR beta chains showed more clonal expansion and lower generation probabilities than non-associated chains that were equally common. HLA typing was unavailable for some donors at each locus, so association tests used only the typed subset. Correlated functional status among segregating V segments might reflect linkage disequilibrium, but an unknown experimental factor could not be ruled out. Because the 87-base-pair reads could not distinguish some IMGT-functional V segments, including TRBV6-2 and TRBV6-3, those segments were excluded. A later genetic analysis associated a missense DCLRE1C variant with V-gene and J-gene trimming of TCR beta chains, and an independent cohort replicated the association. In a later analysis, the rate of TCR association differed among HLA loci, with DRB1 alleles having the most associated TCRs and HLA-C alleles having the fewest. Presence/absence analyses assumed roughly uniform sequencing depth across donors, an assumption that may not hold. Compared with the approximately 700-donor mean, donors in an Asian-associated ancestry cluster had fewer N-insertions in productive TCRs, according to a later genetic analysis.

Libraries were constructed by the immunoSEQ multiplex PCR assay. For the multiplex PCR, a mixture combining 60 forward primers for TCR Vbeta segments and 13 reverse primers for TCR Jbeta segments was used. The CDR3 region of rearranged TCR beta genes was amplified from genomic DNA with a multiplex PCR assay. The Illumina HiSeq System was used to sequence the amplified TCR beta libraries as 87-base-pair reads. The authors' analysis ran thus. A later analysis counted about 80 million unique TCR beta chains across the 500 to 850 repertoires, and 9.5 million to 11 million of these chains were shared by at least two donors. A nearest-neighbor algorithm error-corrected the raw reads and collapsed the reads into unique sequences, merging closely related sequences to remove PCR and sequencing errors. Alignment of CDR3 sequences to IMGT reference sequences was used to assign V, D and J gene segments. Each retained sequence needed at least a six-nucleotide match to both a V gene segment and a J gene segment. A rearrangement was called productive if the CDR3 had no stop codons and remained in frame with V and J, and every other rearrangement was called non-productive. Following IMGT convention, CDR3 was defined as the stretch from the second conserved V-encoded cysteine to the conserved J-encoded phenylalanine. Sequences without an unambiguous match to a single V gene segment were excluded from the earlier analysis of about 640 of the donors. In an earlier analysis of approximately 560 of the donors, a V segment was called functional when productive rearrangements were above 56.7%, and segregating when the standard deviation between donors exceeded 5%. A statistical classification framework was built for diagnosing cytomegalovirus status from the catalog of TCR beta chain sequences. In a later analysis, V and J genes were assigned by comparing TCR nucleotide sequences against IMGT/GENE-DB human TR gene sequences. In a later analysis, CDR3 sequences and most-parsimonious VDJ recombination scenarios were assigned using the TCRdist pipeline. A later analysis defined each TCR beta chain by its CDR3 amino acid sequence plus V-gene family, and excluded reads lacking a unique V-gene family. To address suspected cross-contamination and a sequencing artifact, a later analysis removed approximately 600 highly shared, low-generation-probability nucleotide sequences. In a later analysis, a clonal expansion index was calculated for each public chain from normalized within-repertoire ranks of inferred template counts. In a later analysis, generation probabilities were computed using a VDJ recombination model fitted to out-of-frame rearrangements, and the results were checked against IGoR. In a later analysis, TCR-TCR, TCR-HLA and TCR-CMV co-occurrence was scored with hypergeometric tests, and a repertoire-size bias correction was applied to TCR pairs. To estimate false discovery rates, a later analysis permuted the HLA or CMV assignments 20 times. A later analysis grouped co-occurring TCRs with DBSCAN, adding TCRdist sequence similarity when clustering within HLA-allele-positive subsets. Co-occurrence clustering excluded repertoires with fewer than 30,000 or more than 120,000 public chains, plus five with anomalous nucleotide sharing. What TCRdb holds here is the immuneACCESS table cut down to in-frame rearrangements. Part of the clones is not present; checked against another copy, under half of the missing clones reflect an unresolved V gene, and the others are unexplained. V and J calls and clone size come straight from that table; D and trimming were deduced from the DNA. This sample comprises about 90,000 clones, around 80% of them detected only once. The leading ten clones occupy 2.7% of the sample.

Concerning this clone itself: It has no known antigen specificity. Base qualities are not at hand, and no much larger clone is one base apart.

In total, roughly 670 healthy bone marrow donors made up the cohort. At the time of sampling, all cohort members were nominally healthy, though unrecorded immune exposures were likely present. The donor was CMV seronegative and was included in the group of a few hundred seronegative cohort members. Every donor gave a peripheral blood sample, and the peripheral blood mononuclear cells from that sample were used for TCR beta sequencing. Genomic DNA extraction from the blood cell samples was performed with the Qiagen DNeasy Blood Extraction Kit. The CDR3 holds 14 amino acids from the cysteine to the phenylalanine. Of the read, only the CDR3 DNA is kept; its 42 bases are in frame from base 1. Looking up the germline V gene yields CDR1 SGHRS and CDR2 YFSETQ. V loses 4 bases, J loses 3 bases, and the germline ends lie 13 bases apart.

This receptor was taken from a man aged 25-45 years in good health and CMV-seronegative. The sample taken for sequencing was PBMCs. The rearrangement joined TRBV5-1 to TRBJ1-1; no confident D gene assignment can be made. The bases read TGCGCCAGCAGCGGAGCCGGGATCCACACTGAAGCTTTCTTT. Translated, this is CASSGAGIHTEAFF.